This T cell receptor (beta chain) was sequenced during a study of STAT5B mutations in CD4+ large granular lymphocyte leukemia. This clone was seen just once. The data were produced by immunoSEQ multiplex PCR, yet TCRdb's version contains in-frame clones alone and is incomplete. The table has 4,100 or so clones, around 80% seen once. CDR3 length: 16 amino acids. CDR1 and CDR2 from the germline V gene are SGHNT and YENEEA. The V gene lost 1 base and the J gene lost 3 bases, with 15 bases spanning the gap. Sequencing used PBMCs. V usage is TRBV11-3 and J usage is TRBJ1-1; no definite D call. This sequence was found in a man aged 70 or older with CD4+ T-cell large granular lymphocyte leukemia. The CDR3 loop reads CASSLGPWSGDTEAFF. The CDR3 nucleotides are TGTGCCAGCAGCTTAGGCCCTTGGAGCGGGGACACTGAAGCTTTCTTT.